The present entry profiles one TCR beta chain with its context. The data originate from a study of spatial heterogeneity in lung cancer. Study at large: Consistently, beta-chain sequences turned up in larger numbers than alpha-chain sequences did. On average, each unique TCR and UMI combination appeared more than ten times in raw reads.

Germline lookup yields CDR1 SGHRS and CDR2 YFSETQ. V shed 4 bases, J shed 5 bases, and the junction held 8 bases outside the gene matches. CDR3 size: 15 residues. TCR cDNA molecules each carried a unique molecular identifier. Each CDR3 protein gets one entry after TCRdb re-called the 5' RACE reads with MiXCR. The sample records 40,000 to 45,000 distinct CDR3 sequences, 6.5% to 8% being singletons. Noted time point: sample taken at primary tumor resection. No cells were sorted before sequencing. The whole RNA sequenced was extracted from tumor, nontumor lung or frozen PBMC. Sequencing used PBMCs, obtained at surgery. The clonotype comes from a female donor with early-stage non-small cell lung cancer. J is TRBJ2-2 and V is TRBV5-1, with TRBD1 matching 7 bases. The CDR3 loop is CASSPDPRGTGELFF. In DNA, the CDR3 is TGCGCCAGCAGCCCAGACCCCAGGGGGACCGGGGAGCTGTTTTTT.